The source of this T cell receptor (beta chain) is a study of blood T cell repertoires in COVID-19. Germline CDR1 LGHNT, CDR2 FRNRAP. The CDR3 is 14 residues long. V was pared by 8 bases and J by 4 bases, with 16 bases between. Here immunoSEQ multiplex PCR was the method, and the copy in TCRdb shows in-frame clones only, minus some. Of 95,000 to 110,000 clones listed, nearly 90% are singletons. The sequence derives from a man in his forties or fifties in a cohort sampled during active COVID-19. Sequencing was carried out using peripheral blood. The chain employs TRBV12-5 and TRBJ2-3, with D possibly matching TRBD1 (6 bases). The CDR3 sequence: CASSSRGNADTQYF. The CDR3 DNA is TGTGCTAGTTCATCCAGGGGTAACGCAGATACGCAGTATTTT.